The clone carrying this T cell receptor beta chain has just a few counts. Its antigen is undetermined. Researchers ran the PCR with 60 Vbeta and 13 Jbeta primers. TCRdb's table, derived via immunoSEQ multiplex PCR, lists solely in-frame clones and lacks some. The sample has some 120,000 clones; over 75% are singletons. The sample originates from a study of cytomegalovirus exposure and HLA in healthy donors. Broader study findings: Productive rates of about 90% or about 30% were seen for most TCR beta V segments in an earlier analysis. Likely technical artifact: a cluster of highly shared sequence variants. Overall, 164 TCR beta chains were annotated as cytomegalovirus-associated.

Germline V gene lookup returns CDR1 SGHTA and CDR2 FQGNSA. The CDR3 spans 16 residues. Trimming took 2 bases from V and 5 from J; bases not matched to a gene: 10. This sequence joins TRBV7-2 and TRBJ1-1, with 8 bases matching TRBD1. This TCR was sampled from a young woman in good health and CMV-seronegative. The sequenced sample was PBMCs. CDR3 in DNA: TGTGCCAGCAGCTTATTGGCAGGGGGCCAGGGGACTGAAGCTTTCTTT. Protein: CASSLLAGGQGTEAFF. Supplemented by reference TRBV7-2 and TRBJ1-1, the full variable domain reads GAGVSQSPSNKVTEKGKDVELRCDPISGHTALYWYRQSLGQGLEFLIYFQGNSAPDKSGLPSDRFSAERTGGSVSTLTIQRTQQEDSAVYLCASSLLAGGQGTEAFFGQGTRLTVV.